Described below is a single TCR beta chain sequence and its context. Original handling: How many nucleated cells were present was estimated from reference gene primer amplification. Profiled with immunoSEQ multiplex PCR; TCRdb holds only in-frame clones, not every one. V and J calls and clone size follow that table, whereas D and trimming were derived from the DNA. The sample records 190,000 or so clones, around 86% being singletons. These data come from a study of blood T cell repertoires in COVID-19. Background on the study: The United States, Italy and Spain provided the acute and convalescent COVID-19 samples. Sources were T cells, B-cell-depleted T cells, or PBMCs; the material itself was cDNA or gDNA.

Trimming took off 6 bases at V and 0 bases at J, with 14 bases between the two ends. The CDR3 totals 16 residues. In germline, CDR1 is KGHSH, CDR2 LQKENI. The sample consisted of peripheral blood. The sequence was obtained from a woman aged 25 to 39 with active or convalescent COVID-19. The chain has TRBV18 and TRBJ1-4; D not certain. CDR3 DNA sequence: TGTGCCAGCTCCCTGCGCGGGGTTGCAACTAATGAAAAACTGTTTTTT. Encoded protein: CASSLRGVATNEKLFF.